The sample holds many counts of the clone carrying this TCR beta chain. Its antigen is unknown. Each CDR3 protein gets one entry after TCRdb re-called the 5' RACE reads with MiXCR. The table lists over 15,000 distinct CDR3 sequences, roughly 6.2% of them singletons. Per germline, CDR1 SQVTM and CDR2 ANQGSEA. Trimming stripped 5 bases from V and 5 bases from J, with 10 bases between. The CDR3 has 11 amino acids. This entry comes from a study of spatial heterogeneity in lung cancer. Study-wide results and limits: Tumor mutation counts were tracked by expanded intratumoral alpha and beta TCR counts.

Time point: sample taken at primary tumor resection. Specimen: lung tumor tissue, collected at surgery. This TCR was sampled from a male donor with early-stage non-small cell lung cancer. The chain recombines TRBV29-1 with TRBJ2-7; weak D call: TRBD1 (6 bases). The CDR3 reads CSVMGAHEQYF. The CDR3, as DNA: TGCAGCGTTATGGGGGCCCACGAGCAGTACTTC.